Shown below are 29 T cell receptor beta chains from a single sample sequenced in a study of blood T cell repertoires in COVID-19. Data came from immunoSEQ multiplex PCR; TCRdb stores just in-frame clones and leaves some out. The table shows roughly 140,000 clones, with almost 85% occurring only once. Sequencing input: peripheral blood. Source of these receptors: a man aged 50 or older with acute or convalescent COVID-19.

V gene TRBV7-3 combines with J gene TRBJ1-1; no definite D call. Germline lookup yields CDR1 SGHTA and CDR2 FQGTGA. The germline V and J ends were trimmed by 2 bases and 4 bases, with 8 bases remaining between them. This CDR3 contains 13 residues. The CDR3 loop is CASSLQATTEAFF. In nucleotides, the CDR3 is TGTGCCAGCAGCTTACAAGCTACCACTGAAGCTTTCTTT.

The chain recombines TRBV28 with TRBJ2-2; 11 nucleotides align to TRBD2. V was pared by 5 bases and J by 7 bases, with 6 bases of the junction left unmatched. The CDR3 is made up of 15 amino acids. Per germline, CDR1 MDHEN and CDR2 SYDVKM. The CDR3 DNA reads as TGTGCCAGCAGTACTAGCGGGAGCGGACACGGGGAGCTGTTTTTT. It encodes CASSTSGSGHGELFF.

The chain has TRBV5-1 and TRBJ1-6, with D perhaps TRBD1 (5 bases). The CDR3 extends over 14 amino acids. The germline V and J ends were trimmed by 4 bases and 10 bases, with 15 bases remaining between them. The germline V gene encodes CDR1 SGHRS and CDR2 YFSETQ. The CDR3 coding sequence is TGCGCCAGCAGCCAGGGTCTCCTAGACTCACCCCTCCACTTT. Translated: CASSQGLLDSPLHF.

The CDR3: CASSPRTSGGGGTDTQYF. Written as DNA, the CDR3 is TGTGCCAGCAGTCCTAGGACTAGCGGGGGGGGAGGCACAGATACGCAGTATTTT. The rearrangement joins TRBV6-6 to TRBJ2-3, with 15 bases lining up with TRBD2. CDR3 length: 18 amino acids. Trimming cost V 5 bases and J 1 base; bases outside gene matches: 7. Germline values: CDR1 MNHNY, CDR2 SVGAGI (reference sequence).

V usage is TRBV24-1 and J usage is TRBJ2-3; 10 bases are a match to TRBD1. This CDR3 is built from 15 residues. The junction had 5 bases not matched to a gene; V was cut back by 3 bases and J by 6 bases. The germline V gene has CDR1 KGHDR and CDR2 SFDVKD. The CDR3 nucleotides are TGTGCCACCAGTGATCCGGGACAGGGGACTGATACGCAGTATTTT. Protein product: CATSDPGQGTDTQYF.

V is TRBV7-9 and J is TRBJ2-7; 8 bases are a match to TRBD2. Trimming cost V 7 bases and J 2 bases; bases outside gene matches: 10. This CDR3 has 15 residues. From germline, CDR1 is SEHNR and CDR2 FQNEAQ (reference sequence). This chain's CDR3 is CASNPGGGRTYEQYF. DNA of the CDR3: TGTGCCAGCAACCCCGGCGGGGGGCGTACCTACGAGCAGTACTTC.

The chain is built from TRBV5-1 and TRBJ1-4, with a possible D match to TRBD1 (5 bases). CDR3 length equals 15 residues. In germline, CDR1 is SGHRS, CDR2 YFSETQ. The V gene lost 0 bases and the J gene lost 0 bases, with 6 bases spanning the gap. The CDR3 is CASSLEGTTNEKLFF. The CDR3 DNA is TGCGCCAGCAGCTTGGAGGGGACAACTAATGAAAAACTGTTTTTT.

The chain has TRBV5-1 and TRBJ2-1, with a tentative D call TRBD2 (5 bases). The CDR3 sequence is 14 residues long. From germline, CDR1 is SGHRS and CDR2 YFSETQ. Trimming left V 7 bases short and J 3 bases short, with 14 bases between. The CDR3 protein is CASGVHRDYNEQFF. For the CDR3, the DNA is TGCGCCAGCGGGGTACACCGGGACTACAATGAGCAGTTCTTC.

The chain has TRBV5-6 and TRBJ1-2; 7 bases agree with TRBD1. V shed 7 bases and J 4 bases; nucleotides not matched to a gene: 13. The CDR3 sequence is 15 residues long. CDR1 is SGHDT, CDR2 YYEEEE, per germline. The CDR3: CASAETGKASYGYTF. CDR3 nucleotides: TGTGCCAGCGCGGAGACAGGGAAGGCGAGCTATGGCTACACCTTC.

The V and J genes are TRBV25-1 and TRBJ1-3; the match to TRBD1 covers 8 bases. There are 14 residues in the CDR3. Germline V gene lookup returns CDR1 MGHDK and CDR2 SYGVNS. After removal of 4 bases from V and 2 bases from J, the junction contained 1 base not matched to a gene. CDR3 amino acids: CASSGQGPGNTIYF. The CDR3, as DNA: TGTGCCAGCAGTGGACAGGGGCCTGGAAACACCATATATTTT.

This chain joins TRBV11-2 and TRBJ2-7; no clear D gene. The V and J ends lost 1 base and 3 bases respectively, with 22 bases between them. There are 18 residues in the CDR3. The V gene's germline CDR1 is SGHAT and CDR2 FQNNGV. CDR3 bases: TGTGCCAGCAGCTTAGCTCCCGATATCACAGAGCTGGGCTACGAGCAGTACTTC. It codes for CASSLAPDITELGYEQYF.

This chain links TRBV6-5 with TRBJ2-3; 11 bases map to TRBD2. The CDR3 sequence is 13 residues long. CDR1 is MNHEY, CDR2 SVGAGI, per germline. The V gene end was trimmed by 6 bases and the J gene end by 5 bases; junction bases not matched to a gene: 1. The CDR3, as DNA: TGTGCCAGCAGAGGGACTAGCGGAGATACGCAGTATTTT. It translates to CASRGTSGDTQYF.

CDR3: CASARPGAKNTIYF. The DNA for the CDR3 is TGTGCCAGCGCCCGGCCAGGCGCTAAAAACACCATATATTTT. This chain links TRBV28 with TRBJ1-3; D gene ambiguous. The germline V gene encodes CDR1 MDHEN and CDR2 SYDVKM. V gave up 8 bases and J gave up 6 bases, with 17 bases separating them. The CDR3 is made up of 14 amino acids. Full variable domain (rest looked up from reference TRBV28 and TRBJ1-3): DVKVTQSSRYLVKRTGEKVFLECVQDMDHENMFWYRQDPGLGLRLIYFSYDVKMKEKGDIPEGYSVSREKKERFSLILESASTNQTSMYLCASARPGAKNTIYFGEGSWLTVV.

This clone was found a few times. This rearrangement joins TRBV12-5 to TRBJ1-1, with D hard to call. V lost 8 bases and J lost 4, with 11 bases in between. CDR1 and CDR2 from the germline V gene are LGHNT and FRNRAP. The CDR3 runs to 12 residues. Written as DNA, the CDR3 is TGTGCTAGTTGCCTCCTCGGCACTGAAGCTTTCTTT. Its protein product is CASCLLGTEAFF.

The J gene is TRBJ1-2, the V gene TRBV5-5; D unresolved. CDR1 is SGHKS, CDR2 YYEKEE, per germline (reference sequence). Trimming shortened V by 4 bases and J by 1 base, and 11 bases separated the two germline ends. This CDR3 comprises 14 residues. CDR3 sequence (DNA): TGTGCCAGCAGCCTGGGTGACTTTAACTATGGCTACACCTTC. This encodes CASSLGDFNYGYTF.

The chain uses TRBV6-5 and TRBJ1-6, with TRBD1 matching 7 bases. Germline assignment: CDR1 MNHEY and CDR2 SVGAGI. The CDR3 consists of 16 residues. V trimming: 4 bases; J trimming: 8 bases; junction bases outside the gene matches: 11. The DNA for the CDR3 is TGTGCCAGCAGTTCCCTTCCGGACAGGCCCCATTCACCCCTCCACTTT. Its protein product is CASSSLPDRPHSPLHF.

The V gene is TRBV5-1, the J gene TRBJ2-2; possibly TRBD1 for D (7 bases). V was pared by 1 base and J by 4 bases, with 11 bases between. In germline, CDR1 is SGHRS, CDR2 YFSETQ. The length of the CDR3 is 15 residues. This chain's CDR3 is CASSLTGDFTGELFF. CDR3 DNA sequence: TGCGCCAGCAGCTTGACAGGGGACTTCACCGGGGAGCTGTTTTTT.

Only one count was recorded for this clone. The J gene is TRBJ1-3, the V gene TRBV27; maybe TRBD1 (5 bases). Trimming stripped 2 bases from V and 0 bases from J, with 8 bases between. Germline lookup yields CDR1 MNHEY and CDR2 SMNVEV (reference sequence). The CDR3 has 15 residues. The CDR3 nucleotides are TGTGCCAGCAGTTTAACAGGAAGCTCTGGAAACACCATATATTTT. This codes for CASSLTGSSGNTIYF.

The chain carries TRBV6-6 and TRBJ2-7; D call uncertain. The CDR3 length is 14 residues. Trimming removed 5 bases from V and 0 bases from J, with 11 bases in between. Germline assignment: CDR1 MNHNY and CDR2 SVGAGI (reference sequence). The CDR3 region has the DNA TGTGCCAGCAGTCTGACGGCGGACTCCTACGAGCAGTACTTC. This codes for CASSLTADSYEQYF.

This clone was picked up a small number of times. The chain employs TRBV2 and TRBJ1-2, with D unresolved. The CDR3 runs 13 residues. Trimming pared 4 bases from V and 7 bases from J, leaving 13 bases between. CDR1 is SNHLY, CDR2 FYNNEI, per germline. This chain's CDR3 is CASSGALSGGYTF. The CDR3 region has the DNA TGTGCCAGCAGTGGCGCCTTGTCCGGTGGCTACACCTTC.

The sample holds one count of this clone. J is TRBJ1-5 and V is TRBV2, with D perhaps TRBD1 (6 bases). V was shortened by 0 bases and J by 5 bases, with 14 bases between the two germline ends. The CDR3 sequence is 16 residues long. Germline lookup yields CDR1 SNHLY and CDR2 FYNNEI. The CDR3 sequence is CASSEAGTGMYQPQHF. The CDR3 DNA reads as TGTGCCAGCAGTGAAGCTGGAACAGGGATGTATCAGCCCCAGCATTTT.

This chain joins TRBV5-1 and TRBJ1-6; TRBD1 matches 9 bases. After removal of 2 bases from V and 10 bases from J, the junction contained 13 bases not matched to a gene. Germline loops: CDR1 SGHRS, CDR2 YFSETQ. This CDR3 is built from 17 residues. The CDR3 sequence is CASSLPAGTGIESPLHF. The CDR3 DNA reads TGCGCCAGCAGCTTACCGGCCGGGACAGGGATTGAATCACCCCTCCACTTT.

The chain employs TRBV6-5 and TRBJ2-7; D perhaps matches TRBD2 (5 bases). This CDR3 comprises 13 residues. The V end lost 11 bases, the J end lost 3 bases, and 17 bases lay between the germline ends. CDR1 is MNHEY and CDR2 is SVGAGI in the germline V gene. CDR3 amino acids: CALGNVGVYEQYF. The CDR3 DNA sequence: TGTGCCCTAGGGAACGTCGGGGTCTACGAGCAGTACTTC.

This clone was recorded a few times. The rearrangement links TRBV4-1 to TRBJ1-5; 10 bases are a match to TRBD1. Germline V gene data show CDR1 as MGHRA and CDR2 as YSYEKL. Trimming at V came to 0 bases and at J to 6 bases, leaving 5 bases not matched to a gene. CDR3 length: 16 amino acids. The CDR3 DNA reads TGCGCCAGCAGCCAAGAGGGACAGGGGAACGTTCAGCCCCAGCATTTT. It yields the protein CASSQEGQGNVQPQHF.

CDR3 amino acids: CASSEIRGSEQYF. As DNA, the CDR3 is TGTGCCAGCAGTGAAATAAGAGGGAGCGAGCAGTACTTC. The V gene is TRBV2, the J gene TRBJ2-7; TRBD2 might be the D (5 bases). CDR3 length: 13 amino acids. Per germline, CDR1 SNHLY and CDR2 FYNNEI. Trimming took 2 bases from V and 6 from J, leaving 11 bases between them. The variable domain in full, completed from reference TRBV2 and TRBJ2-7, reads EPEVTQTPSHQVTQMGQEVILRCVPISNHLYFYWYRQILGQKVEFLVSFYNNEISEKSEIFDDQFSVERPDGSNFTLKIRSTKLEDSAMYFCASSEIRGSEQYFGPGTRLTVT.

The V gene is TRBV6-1, the J gene TRBJ2-5; 7 bases match TRBD1. Germline CDR1 reads MNHNS; CDR2 reads SASEGT. This CDR3 has 19 amino acids. With V trimmed by 0 bases and J by 4 bases, 17 bases remained unmatched. The CDR3 sequence: CASSEADSRRQGIRETQYF. The CDR3 DNA follows: TGTGCCAGCAGTGAAGCGGATTCAAGAAGACAGGGCATACGAGAGACCCAGTACTTC.

V usage is TRBV6-2 or TRBV6-3 and J usage is TRBJ2-7; D may be TRBD1 (6 bases). The germline gives CDR1 MNHEY, CDR2 SVGEGT. This CDR3 is built from 13 residues. Trimming pared 6 bases from V and 1 base from J, leaving 10 bases between. CDR3 in DNA: TGTGCCAGCAGCCCAGGACAGTCCTACGAGCAGTACTTC. It codes for CASSPGQSYEQYF.

V and J are TRBV11-1 and TRBJ2-7; 7 nucleotides line up with TRBD1. The V segment lost 0 bases and the J segment 3 bases; nucleotides outside the gene matches: 5. The CDR3 consists of 15 residues. CDR1 and CDR2 (germline): SGHAT, FQDESV (reference sequence). The CDR3 DNA reads as TGTGCCAGCAGCTTAGCCATGGGACAGTACTACGAGCAGTACTTC. Translating it yields CASSLAMGQYYEQYF.

This chain links TRBV9 with TRBJ1-3; weak D call: TRBD1 (5 bases). The V gene's germline CDR1 is SGDLS and CDR2 YYNGEE. V lost 5 bases and J lost 4, with 7 bases in between. The CDR3 is 12 amino acids. The CDR3 spells CASSNRGNTIYF. DNA for the CDR3: TGTGCCAGCAGTAACAGGGGAAACACCATATATTTT. The variable domain in full, with the rest retrieved from reference TRBV9 and TRBJ1-3, is DSGVTQTPKHLITATGQRVTLRCSPRSGDLSVYWYQQSLDQGLQFLIQYYNGEERAKGNILERFSAQQFPDLHSELNLSSLELGDSALYFCASSNRGNTIYFGEGSWLTVV.